This TCR beta chain was found in a study of T-cell memory formation after mild COVID-19 (dated by TCRdb to 2020 to 2022). Notes on the research overall: TCR sequence clusters from the two donors were largely donor specific. Two young, previously healthy adult volunteers, one female and one male, were included in the cohort. In a couple of donors, T-cell clones that expanded and contracted after mild COVID-19 were followed by sequencing TCRalpha and TCRbeta repertoires longitudinally. Overall study outcomes, separate from this receptor: Some responding clones were detected in pre-infection memory, which suggested that pre-existing cross-reactive memory T cells had joined the SARS-CoV-2 response. The study covered only a couple of mild cases, and larger cohorts including severe cases with pre-infection samples were considered necessary. Contracting CD4+ clones turned up mainly in the CM and EM memory subsets, whereas EMRA was where CD8+ clones were enriched. The second-wave clones that peaked on day 37 were not confirmed to be SARS-CoV-2 specific. From day 15 to 85, contracting clones showed balanced CD4/CD8 phenotypes, whereas a second wave of clones that expanded from day 15 to 37 leaned towards CD4+.

Spanning cysteine to phenylalanine, the CDR3 consists of 18 amino acids. Only the CDR3 part of the read is kept: 54 bases, read in frame from the first base. The germline V gene (reference sequence) specifies LNHNV as CDR1 and YYDKDF as CDR2. V loses 3 bases of germline sequence and J loses 6 bases, and the interval between the two ends is 21 bases. Ficoll-Paque density gradient centrifugation was the method used to isolate PBMCs. The reads were generated on an Illumina NovaSeq 6000. TCRalpha and TCRbeta cDNA libraries were constructed by 5'RACE with constant-segment primers, with sample barcodes and unique molecular identifiers being introduced. RNA was extracted from every sample with Trizol reagent. Libraries were amplified in two PCR steps, with a second sample barcode and Illumina TruSeq adapters added in the second step. Sequencing of the libraries was done on an Illumina NovaSeq, producing 2 x 150 bp paired-end reads. Turning to the authors' computational methods: With migec v1.2.7, reads were demultiplexed and then collapsed into UMI-guided consensus sequences. Using mixcr v2.1.11, UMI consensuses were aligned to TRA and TRB V and J templates and then assembled into clonotypes. A clonotype was counted as expanded or contracted only if both edgeR and NoisET called the change significant, with noise models trained on biological replicates. For edgeR calls, the cutoffs were a false discovery rate-adjusted p below 0.01 and a log2 fold-change threshold of 1. As an exploratory analysis of dynamics, max-normalized trajectories of the 1000 most abundant clonotypes were examined by PCA with hierarchical clustering. Separately sequenced CD4+ and CD8+ repertoires were used to assign a CD4 or CD8 phenotype to each responding clone. TCRdb reanalyzed the raw reads on its own, using fastp at Q25 for trimming and MiXCR for clone calling, and kept in-frame beta chains. A single entry per CDR3 protein holds the most common genes and DNA from its merged rows. The V and J calls shown here were made by TCRdb, not taken from the authors' results. The sample table contains under 700,000 distinct CDR3 sequences; only one count was recorded for roughly 20% of them. The ten largest clonotypes hold 9.5% to 15% of the sample.

Concerning this clonotype: Its target antigen remains unknown. Per-base quality was not reported, and no clone a single base away is much larger than it.

The chain joins TRBV15 to TRBJ1-6, and possibly TRBD1, on 6 matching bases. This clonotype was obtained from an adult woman who had mild COVID-19 (a few samples of this study predate the infection). The sample titles of this study are shuffled in the database, so cell type and time point are left out; the donor was told from shared clones. Sequencing was done on a sample of PBMCs or a T cell subset sorted from them (not recorded which). The nucleotide sequence is given as TGTGCCACCAGCAGCGGAAGGCGGTTGCAGGGGCCTAATTCACCCCTCCACTTT. It translates as CATSSGRRLQGPNSPLHF.